The 9 T cell receptor beta chains below come from one sample, sequenced in a study of blood T cell repertoires in COVID-19. This table comes from immunoSEQ multiplex PCR, and its TCRdb copy is limited to in-frame clones, with some not included. This table holds tens of thousands of clones, more than 75% found once. The sequenced sample was peripheral blood. These receptors originate from a human donor in a cohort sampled during active COVID-19.

The rearrangement links TRBV7-8 to TRBJ1-1; D gene ambiguous. Germline CDR1 is SGHVS and CDR2 is FQNEAQ. The V end lost 1 base, the J end lost 7 bases, and 10 bases lay between the germline ends. This CDR3 has 13 residues. CDR3 nucleotides: TGTGCCAGCAGCTTAGGCGGCGGTGTTGAAGCTTTCTTT. Translated: CASSLGGGVEAFF.

The table lists this clone with a count of one. The V and J genes are TRBV27 and TRBJ2-5, with 11 bases matching TRBD2. V gave up 4 bases and J gave up 2 bases; unmatched junction bases: 6. This CDR3 contains 16 residues. Germline assignment: CDR1 MNHEY and CDR2 SMNVEV (reference sequence). The CDR3 DNA sequence: TGTGCCAGCAGTTCCCGACTAGCGGGGTATCAAGAGACCCAGTACTTC. Translating gives CASSSRLAGYQETQYF.

This rearrangement joins TRBV10-2 to TRBJ2-3; 7 bases line up with TRBD2. Germline lookup yields CDR1 WSHSY and CDR2 SAAADI. V lost 11 bases and J lost 4; bases outside the gene matches: 15. The CDR3 contains 15 residues. The DNA of the CDR3 is TGCGCCCGCCTTGGTAGTGGGGGGGTGGCAGATACGCAGTATTTT. Translated, it gives CARLGSGGVADTQYF.

In its sample, this clone was seen once. In DNA form, the CDR3 reads TGTGCCAGTAGTATTACGGGGGTATCACAGCCCCAGCATTTT. Protein: CASSITGVSQPQHF. This rearrangement joins TRBV19 to TRBJ1-5, with D tentatively TRBD1 (5 bases). CDR1 is LNHDA and CDR2 is SQIVND in the germline V gene (reference sequence). V lost 3 bases and J lost 7, with 13 bases in between. The CDR3 loop spans 14 amino acids.

The chain uses TRBV3-1 (or the pseudogene TRBV3-2) and TRBJ2-7; D ambiguous. V was shortened by 4 bases and J by 0 bases, with 10 bases between the two germline ends. Germline CDR1 reads LGHDT; CDR2 reads YNNKEL (reference sequence). The CDR3 is 14 amino acids. CDR3 DNA: TGTGCCAGCAGCCTCGGAGCTAACTCCTACGAGCAGTACTTC. It yields the protein CASSLGANSYEQYF.

This chain uses TRBV6-5 with TRBJ2-1, with TRBD2 identical over 11 bases. Per the germline V gene, CDR1 is MNHEY and CDR2 is SVGAGI. V lost 4 bases, J lost 8 bases, and 7 bases stayed unmatched. This CDR3 has 15 amino acids. CDR3 in amino acids: CASSFLAGGQDEQFF. CDR3 nucleotide sequence: TGTGCCAGCAGTTTCTTAGCGGGGGGGCAGGATGAGCAGTTCTTC.

This clone was seen just once. CDR3 residues: CASSATGTGGVRSTF. The DNA of the CDR3 is TGTGCCAGTAGTGCCACCGGGACAGGGGGCGTTCGGAGTACCTTC. The chain couples TRBV19 to TRBJ1-2; 12 nucleotides line up with TRBD1. The J segment lost 14 bases and the V segment lost 5 bases, leaving 15 bases of the junction unmatched. In germline, CDR1 is LNHDA, CDR2 SQIVND (reference sequence). This CDR3 region has 15 residues. The complete variable domain, with remaining parts taken from reference TRBV19 and TRBJ1-2, reads DGGITQSPKYLFRKEGQNVTLSCEQNLNHDAMYWYRQDPGQGLRLIYYSQIVNDFQKGDIAEGYSVSREKKESFPLTVTSAQKNPTAFYLCASSATGTGGVRSTFGSGTRLTVV.

This clone was observed once. This chain links TRBV5-1 with TRBJ2-6; 7 bases map to TRBD1. The junction had 10 bases not matched to a gene; V was cut back by 2 bases and J by 2 bases. From germline, CDR1 is SGHRS and CDR2 YFSETQ. The CDR3 has 18 amino acids. In nucleotides, the CDR3 is TGCGCCAGCAGCTTTTCGCGACAGGGTGATACTGGGGCCAACGTCCTGACTTTC. Translated, it gives CASSFSRQGDTGANVLTF. Combining the CDR3 with reference TRBV5-1 and TRBJ2-6 gives the whole variable domain KAGVTQTPRYLIKTRGQQVTLSCSPISGHRSVSWYQQTPGQGLQFLFEYFSETQRNKGNFPGRFSGRQFSNSRSEMNVSTLELGDSALYLCASSFSRQGDTGANVLTFGAGSRLTVL.

The chain has TRBV19 and TRBJ2-7; 9 bases line up with TRBD2. Germline assignment: CDR1 LNHDA and CDR2 SQIVND (reference sequence). The CDR3 runs to 14 residues. V was pared by 3 bases and J by 4 bases, with 4 bases of the junction left unmatched. CDR3 protein: CASSIERGVYEQYF. CDR3 nucleotide sequence: TGTGCCAGTAGTATTGAGCGGGGGGTTTACGAGCAGTACTTC.